This TCR beta chain was documented in a study of vaccination effects on CD4 cells after COVID-19. Study details: It was a median of 72 days after the second dose that post-vaccine samples were obtained. Study findings and constraints: Missing from the study were early post-infection timepoints, and its convalescent patients were few. The study found marked clonal contraction of infection- and vaccine-induced clones late after vaccination.

The CDR3 extends over 14 amino acids. The ends lost 5 bases at V and 6 bases at J; junction bases unmatched: 6. Looked up from germline, CDR1 is MNHEY and CDR2 is SMNVEV (reference sequence). Profiled with immunoSEQ multiplex PCR; TCRdb holds only in-frame clones, not every one. Here the sample spans some 12,000 clones, approximately 71% being singletons. Before any sequencing was done, the ViraFEST assay used viral peptide pools to expand antigen-specific CD4+ T cells. Subsequent to less than twelve days of culture, CD4+ T cells were isolated. Two doses of either BNT162b2 or mRNA-1273 were given to each participant. Cultures had half their medium replaced with IL-2 medium on days 3 and 7. As for this clone: Its cognate antigen is unknown.

Specimen: CD4+ T cells from PBMCs cultured with SARS-CoV-2 spike peptides, collected after COVID-19 vaccination. The clonotype comes from a human donor who received a COVID-19 vaccine. The chain is built from TRBV27 and TRBJ1-4, with 7 bases aligning to TRBD1. CDR3 residues: CASSPRQGHEKLFF. The CDR3 DNA reads TGTGCCAGCAGTCCCCGACAGGGTCATGAAAAACTGTTTTTT.